This T cell receptor (beta chain) was identified in a study of cytomegalovirus exposure and HLA in healthy donors. The study, taken as a whole, reports: Some TCR beta chains (around 160 of them) were listed as cytomegalovirus-associated. Productive rates of about 90% or about 30% were seen for most TCR beta V segments in an earlier analysis.

A multiplex PCR was run with 60 Vbeta primers and 13 Jbeta primers. Per the original methods: Approximately 10 million shared chains were among approximately 80 million unique TCR beta chains counted in a later analysis. Repertoires were generated with immunoSEQ multiplex PCR, while TCRdb's copy carries only in-frame clones and drops some. For V, J and clone size, that table is used; D and trimming come from the DNA. Counted here are some 100,000 clones, around 70% occurring once; the ten biggest clones make up roughly 10%. This CDR3 has 14 amino acids. V lost 0 bases and J lost 4, with 11 bases in between. Per germline, CDR1 SGHDT and CDR2 YYEEEE. Points on this clone: Antigen: not known.

The chain combines TRBV5-6 with TRBJ2-7; a possible D gene is TRBD2 (6 bases). The material sequenced was PBMCs. The receptor comes from a woman aged 45-65 years in good health and CMV-seropositive. The CDR3 spells CASSLVSGAYEQYF. As DNA, the CDR3 is TGTGCCAGCAGCTTGGTTAGCGGAGCATACGAGCAGTACTTC.